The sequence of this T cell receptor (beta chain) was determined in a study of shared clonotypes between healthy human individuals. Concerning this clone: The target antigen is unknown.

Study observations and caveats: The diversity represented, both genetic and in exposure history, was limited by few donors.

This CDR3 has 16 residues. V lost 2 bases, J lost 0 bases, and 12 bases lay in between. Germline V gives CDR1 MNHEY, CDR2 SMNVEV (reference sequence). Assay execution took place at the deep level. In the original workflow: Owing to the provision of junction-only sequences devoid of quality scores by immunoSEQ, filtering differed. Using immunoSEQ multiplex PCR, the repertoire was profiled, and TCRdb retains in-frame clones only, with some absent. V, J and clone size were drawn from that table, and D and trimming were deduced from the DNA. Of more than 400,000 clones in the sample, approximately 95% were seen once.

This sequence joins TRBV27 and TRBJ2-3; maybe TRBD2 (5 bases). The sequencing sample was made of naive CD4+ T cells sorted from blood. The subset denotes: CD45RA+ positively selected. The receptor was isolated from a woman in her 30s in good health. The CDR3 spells CASSLVPAVSTDTQYF. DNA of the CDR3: TGTGCCAGCAGTTTAGTTCCAGCGGTGAGCACAGATACGCAGTATTTT.